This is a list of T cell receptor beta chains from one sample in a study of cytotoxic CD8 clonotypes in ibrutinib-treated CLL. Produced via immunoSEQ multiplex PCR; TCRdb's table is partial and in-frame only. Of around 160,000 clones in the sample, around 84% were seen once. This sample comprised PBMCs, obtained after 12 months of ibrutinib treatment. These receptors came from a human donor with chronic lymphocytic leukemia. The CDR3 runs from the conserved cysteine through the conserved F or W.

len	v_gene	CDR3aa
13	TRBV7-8	CASSLESGLREYF
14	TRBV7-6	CASSATGRIETQYF
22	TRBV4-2	CASSQLGVAGGHEGNYQETQYF
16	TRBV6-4	CASSIYDNRSSYEQYF
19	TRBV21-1	CASSKVGAGHVLRNTEAFF
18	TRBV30	CAWSGETCYLRANYGYTF
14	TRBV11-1	CASSFSGQITEAFF
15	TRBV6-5	CASSYGRDGYYEQYF
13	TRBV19	CASTKRATGELFF
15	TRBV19	CAIGASGGKTDTQYF
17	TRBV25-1	CASSLAGATGANEKLFF
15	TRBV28	CASSGHRGQGYEQYF
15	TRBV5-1	CASSLRWSGANVLTF
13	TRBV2	CASRGQGNTEAFF
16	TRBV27	CASSRGGQGFTDTQYF
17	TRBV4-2	CASSQRVAGGRGDTQYF
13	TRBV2	CASREQGTYGYTF
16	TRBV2	CASSEIVGTSTGEQYF
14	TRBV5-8	CASSLAQGAGKAFF
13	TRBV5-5	CASSLRWANVLTF
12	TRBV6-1	CASIRGNTEAFF
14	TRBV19	CASSQGGGRREQYF